The source of this TCR beta chain is a study of CD8 T cells in Susac syndrome. Study-level background: At the time their blood was drawn, patients with Susac syndrome were either therapy-naive, on corticosteroids (with some of them also receiving intravenous immunoglobulin), or on intravenous immunoglobulin alone.

Sequencing of TCR beta was performed on blood CD8+ T cells and on blood CD4+ T cells. Negative isolation yielded the CD8+ and CD4+ T cells, while FACS enriched the TEMRA cells. This CDR3 comprises 11 residues. Germline V gene data show CDR1 as DFQATT and CDR2 as SNEGSKA (reference sequence). The RNA input was roughly 0.45 to 1 ug, and it was reverse transcribed with random hexamers. immunoSEQ multiplex PCR amplified TCR beta CDR3 across 54 Vbeta, 13 Jbeta. TCRdb independently ran MiXCR on the immunoSEQ multiplex PCR reads; one entry per CDR3 protein. The table records 100,000 to 150,000 distinct CDR3 sequences, around 94% of them present only once.

This clonotype was sampled from a human donor with Susac syndrome. The chain recombines TRBV20-1 with TRBJ1-1, with a possible D match to TRBD1 (5 bases). Material: CD8+ T cells from PBMCs. CDR3 residues: CVRGVNTEAFF. In DNA, the CDR3 is TGCGTCCGGGGGGTGAACACTGAAGCTTTCTTT.